This TCR beta chain was observed in a study of blood T cell repertoires in COVID-19. Study summary: Acute and convalescent COVID-19 samples came from the United States, Italy and Spain. From T cells, B-cell-depleted T cells, or PBMCs came the material, which was cDNA or gDNA.

Per the germline V gene, CDR1 is WNHNN and CDR2 is SYGVQD (reference sequence). The J segment lost 5 bases and the V segment lost 4 bases, leaving 5 bases of the junction unmatched. CDR3 length: 15 amino acids. This clone occurred once. Original processing methods: How many nucleated cells were present was estimated from reference gene primer amplification. The protocol was immunoSEQ multiplex PCR, while the TCRdb copy is restricted to in-frame clones and leaves out a portion. The V and J calls and the clone size are those of that table, but D and trimming were determined from the DNA. Among 200,000 to 300,000 clones, around 80% were seen once, and the ten largest hold around 4.2%.

The sample consisted of peripheral blood. The V gene is TRBV10-1, the J gene TRBJ2-7, with 13 bases fitting TRBD2. The receptor's source is a man in his sixties with acute or convalescent COVID-19. Written as DNA, the CDR3 is TGCGCCAGCAGTGGACTAGCGGGAGGAACCCACGAGCAGTACTTC. Translation gives CASSGLAGGTHEQYF.